This TCR beta chain was sequenced for a study of T-cell reconstitution after alpha-beta-depleted transplantation in children. Findings and limits, study-wide: Where alpha-beta T cells came from about two months after transplant was reportedly several hundred expanded graft clones. TCRbeta diversity was high at day 60 in some patients (a result of surviving recipient T cells and thymic progenitors). It was newly produced T cells that mostly accounted for T-cell counts and diversity one year after transplant.

Germline V CDR1 and CDR2: MRHNA, SNTAGT. Losses at the gene ends were 4 bases for V and 5 bases for J; bases not matched to a gene: 7. This CDR3 is 15 amino acids long. A remark on this clonotype: What it binds is unknown.

TCRbeta library preparation incorporated unique molecular identifiers. TCRdb processed the PCR reads anew with MiXCR; each CDR3 protein has one entry. The data hold a few hundred thousand distinct CDR3 sequences, with under 30% observed a single time. This receptor was taken from a female patient between 2 and 15 years old who had a stem cell transplant for congenital amegakaryocytic thrombocytopenia, so the T cells may come from the graft donor. The chain links TRBV6-4 to TRBJ2-1; 8 bases agree with TRBD1. Sequencing used PBMCs, mostly from graft donor cells, obtained 360 days after TCRalphabeta/CD19-depleted stem cell transplant. The CDR3, as DNA: TGTGCCAGCAGTGTTAGGACAGGGTACCACAATGAGCAGTTCTTC. This codes for CASSVRTGYHNEQFF.